This TCR beta chain was recovered during a study of cytomegalovirus exposure and HLA in healthy donors. Overall study: Around 180 million T cells yielded some 120 million unique TCR beta sequences in earlier analysis.

Primers for the PCR totalled 60 Vbeta and 13 Jbeta. Using immunoSEQ multiplex PCR, the repertoire was profiled, and TCRdb retains in-frame clones only, with some absent. The sample holds over 100,000 clones, approximately 82% seen once. About this clone itself: Its antigen remains unknown.

CDR1 is SGDLS and CDR2 is YYNGEE in the germline V gene. The V end was cut by 6 bases, the J end by 4 bases, with 16 bases between. This CDR3 is built from 14 residues. Findings and caveats of the study: In an earlier analysis, in roughly 600 donors, most V segments appeared productive either ~87% or ~30% of the time.

Sequenced material: PBMCs. The origin of this receptor is a female donor in good health and CMV-seronegative. The rearrangement joins TRBV9 to TRBJ1-2; possible D gene TRBD1, 5 bases. The CDR3 DNA reads as TGTGCCAGCACCCTGGGAGGAGGGACCTATGGCTACACCTTC. Its translation is CASTLGGGTYGYTF.